The rows below give T cell receptor beta chains drawn from one sample of a study of lymphopenia after photon versus proton radiotherapy. Sequencing used immunoSEQ multiplex PCR; TCRdb keeps in-frame clones, though not all of them. Of fewer than 40,000 clones detected, around 94% appear once; the ten largest clones hold around 0.7%. The sequencing here drew on peripheral blood, taken from a patient treated with photon-based radiotherapy. The origin of the receptors is a woman aged 45-65 years with cholangiocarcinoma. CDR3s include the opening cysteine and the closing phenylalanine or tryptophan. Fields, in order: clone size, D gene, V gene, J gene, CDR3 protein, CDR3 DNA. The D gene is left open where the match is weak. Expanded clones are given a class, and other clones once, few, many or no size at all.

NA	TRBD1	TRBV2	TRBJ2-3	CASSDGTGTDTQYF	TGTGCCAGCAGTGACGGGACAGGCACAGATACGCAGTATTTT
NA	NA	TRBV15	TRBJ1-1	CATSTGPNTEAFF	TGTGCCACCAGCACTGGACCCAACACTGAAGCTTTCTTT
NA	NA	TRBV7-9	TRBJ1-5	CASSLGDRSGTDPQHF	TGTGCCAGCAGCTTAGGCGATCGTTCAGGGACGGATCCCCAGCATTTT
NA	NA	TRBV15	TRBJ1-4	CATSRVGRNEKLFF	TGTGCCACCAGCAGAGTCGGGAGGAATGAAAAACTGTTTTTT
NA	NA	TRBV10-2	TRBJ1-1	CASRGDARGAEAFF	TGCGCCAGCAGGGGGGACGCCAGGGGAGCTGAAGCTTTCTTT
NA	TRBD2	TRBV4-1	TRBJ2-1	CASSPRLAGGLNNEQFF	TGCGCCAGCAGCCCCCGACTAGCGGGGGGGCTTAACAATGAGCAGTTCTTC
NA	NA	TRBV19	TRBJ1-6	CASSIDGTQRTPALHF	TGTGCCAGTAGTATAGATGGGACACAACGAACCCCAGCCCTCCACTTT
NA	NA	TRBV27	TRBJ2-5	CASSFGGRGGTQYF	TGTGCCAGCAGTTTCGGTGGGAGGGGGGGGACCCAGTACTTC
NA	NA	TRBV5-1	TRBJ2-1	CASSLAVAGSYNEQFF	TGCGCCAGCAGCTTGGCCGTCGCAGGGTCGTACAATGAGCAGTTCTTC
NA	NA	TRBV18	TRBJ2-1	CASSPGPRGLSYNEQFF	TGTGCCAGCTCACCAGGCCCCCGGGGCCTCTCCTACAATGAGCAGTTCTTC
NA	TRBD1	TRBV18	TRBJ1-2	CASSRQGASYGYTF	TGTGCCAGCTCGAGACAGGGTGCTAGCTATGGCTACACCTTC
NA	NA	TRBV30	TRBJ1-4	CAWSFRITNEKLFF	TGTGCCTGGAGTTTCCGCATAACTAATGAAAAACTGTTTTTT
NA	NA	TRBV19	TRBJ2-3	CASRQDPKGTDTQYF	TGTGCCAGTCGGCAGGATCCTAAGGGCACAGATACGCAGTATTTT
NA	NA	TRBV20-1	TRBJ2-2	CSAGRAGELFF	TGCAGTGCCGGTCGGGCCGGGGAGCTGTTTTTT
NA	NA	TRBV19	TRBJ2-5	CASSIDRNLPWETQYF	TGTGCCAGTAGTATAGATCGGAACCTTCCCTGGGAGACCCAGTACTTC
NA	TRBD1	TRBV7-2	TRBJ1-4	CASSFRGQGGTTNEKLFF	TGTGCCAGCAGCTTCCGAGGACAGGGGGGGACAACTAATGAAAAACTGTTTTTT
NA	TRBD1	TRBV19	TRBJ1-1	CASSLKTGMNTEAFF	TGTGCCAGTAGCCTTAAGACAGGGATGAACACTGAAGCTTTCTTT
NA	TRBD1	TRBV5-5	TRBJ1-4	CASSFDGTGIEKLFF	TGTGCCAGCAGCTTTGACGGGACAGGGATCGAAAAACTGTTTTTT
NA	TRBD1	TRBV25-1	TRBJ2-7	CASSDNPPGTVYYEQYF	TGTGCCAGCAGTGATAACCCTCCCGGGACAGTATATTACGAGCAGTACTTC
NA	TRBD1	TRBV19	TRBJ1-5	CASRDRDTNQPQHF	TGTGCCAGCAGGGACAGGGACACCAATCAGCCCCAGCATTTT
NA	TRBD1	TRBV15	TRBJ1-3	CATSREGGPGNTIYF	TGTGCCACCAGCAGAGAAGGGGGCCCTGGAAACACCATATATTTT
once	NA	TRBV2	TRBJ1-2	CASSAWEVVGYTF	TGTGCCAGCAGTGCTTGGGAAGTGGTTGGCTACACCTTC
NA	NA	TRBV18	TRBJ2-1	CASSPGLRVGNEQFF	TGTGCCAGCTCACCGGGGCTAAGAGTGGGCAATGAGCAGTTCTTC
NA	NA	TRBV7-8	TRBJ2-7	CASSLGQREQYF	TGTGCCAGCAGCTTAGGACAGCGCGAGCAGTACTTC
NA	TRBD2	TRBV7-8	TRBJ2-7	CASSSRPGGSYEQYF	TGTGCCAGCAGCTCTCGTCCCGGCGGGAGCTACGAGCAGTACTTC
NA	NA	TRBV27	TRBJ1-2	CASSLQGPPTFYGYTF	TGTGCCAGCAGTCTTCAGGGGCCTCCCACGTTCTATGGCTACACCTTC
NA	TRBD1	TRBV7-8	TRBJ1-5	CASSQGALQPQHF	TGTGCCAGCAGTCAGGGGGCATTGCAGCCCCAGCATTTT
few	NA	TRBV11-2	TRBJ1-6	CASRTLGGRASPLHF	TGTGCCAGCAGGACACTGGGAGGGCGCGCCTCACCCCTCCACTTT
NA	NA	TRBV27	TRBJ1-5	CASSFRVNQPQHF	TGTGCCAGCAGTTTTAGGGTGAATCAGCCCCAGCATTTT
NA	NA	TRBV7-7	TRBJ2-5	CASSLDLGETQYF	TGTGCCAGCAGCTTAGATCTTGGGGAGACCCAGTACTTC
NA	NA	TRBV6-5	TRBJ2-7	CASSYSSGIPPYEQYF	TGTGCCAGCAGTTACTCATCAGGGATCCCCCCCTACGAGCAGTACTTC
NA	NA	TRBV5-1	TRBJ1-3	CASSLGQANGNTIYF	TGCGCCAGCAGCTTGGGACAGGCTAATGGAAACACCATATATTTT
once	NA	TRBV7-9	TRBJ2-7	CASSLKGDGSYEQYF	TGTGCCAGCAGCTTAAAGGGGGACGGGTCCTACGAGCAGTACTTC
once	NA	TRBV10-3	TRBJ1-5	CAISESNGQSVGPQHF	TGTGCCATCAGTGAGTCAAATGGACAGAGCGTTGGGCCCCAGCATTTT
NA	NA	TRBV7-9	TRBJ1-2	CASSYFSDWWYGYTF	TGTGCCAGCAGCTACTTCTCGGATTGGTGGTATGGCTACACCTTC
NA	NA	TRBV7-2	TRBJ2-3	CASSLRYQDTQYF	TGTGCCAGCAGCCTCCGCTACCAAGATACGCAGTATTTT